This T cell receptor (beta chain) stems from a study of stem cell transplantation in POMP-related autoinflammatory disease. Study as a whole: After transplant, neutrophils and platelets showed 100% graft donor chimerism through one year.

The table came from immunoSEQ multiplex PCR; TCRdb's copy has only in-frame clones and leaves some out. The data contain around 9,000 clones, over 75% of them singletons. Study observations and caveats: In PRAID patients, the number of distinct TRB V-J gene pairings was restricted. In patients with PRAID, every analyzed T-cell subset tended to show lower diversity and higher clonality.

On this clone itself: What it binds is unknown.

V lost 5 bases, J lost 0 bases, and 4 bases lay in between. This CDR3 contains 13 residues. Per the germline V gene, CDR1 is KGHDR and CDR2 is SFDVKD. PRAID featured prominent immunodeficiency. The TCR comes from a human patient with POMP-related autoinflammation and immune dysregulation (PRAID). Some T cells may be supplied by the graft donor. The specimen comprised CD8+ T cells from PBMCs, sampled after stem cell transplantation. This chain joins TRBV24-1 and TRBJ2-1; no reliable D call. The CDR3 is CATSAASYNEQFF. Here the CDR3 DNA reads TGTGCCACCAGTGCGGCCTCCTACAATGAGCAGTTCTTC.